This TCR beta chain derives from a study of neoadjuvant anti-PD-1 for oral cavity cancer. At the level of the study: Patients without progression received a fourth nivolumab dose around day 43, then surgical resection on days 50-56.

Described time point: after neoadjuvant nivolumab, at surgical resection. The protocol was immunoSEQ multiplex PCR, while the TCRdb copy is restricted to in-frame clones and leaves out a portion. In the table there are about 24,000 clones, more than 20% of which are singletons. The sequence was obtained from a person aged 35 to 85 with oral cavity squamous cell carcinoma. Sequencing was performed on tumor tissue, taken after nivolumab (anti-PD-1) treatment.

CDR3 bases: TGTGCCAGCAGCTTGAAAAATGAAAAACTGTTTTTT. Amino acid sequence: CASSLKNEKLFF. This chain connects TRBV5-4 to TRBJ1-4, with D uncertain. Trimming removed 1 base from V and 5 bases from J, with 3 bases in between. From germline, CDR1 is SGHNT and CDR2 YYREEE (reference sequence). This CDR3 contains 12 residues.